The source of this T cell receptor (beta chain) is a study of T-cell reconstitution after alpha-beta-depleted transplantation in children listed by TCRdb under 2016. Turning to the overall study: Using TCR repertoire profiling, the study quantitatively followed how T-cell immune reconstitution unfolded in children after TCRalphabeta/CD19-depleted allogeneic hematopoietic cell transplantation.

The library was built by means of PCR. Sequencing was performed on an Illumina HiSeq 2500. TCR library preparation used molecular barcoding, with unique molecular identifiers applied to normalize quantification of the TCRbeta repertoire. TCRdb cleaned the public reads at Q25 with fastp, built clones with MiXCR and kept in-frame beta chains. Rows with a matching CDR3 protein are joined into one entry that keeps the most common DNA and genes. In this sample the table shows about 230,000 distinct CDR3 sequences, approximately 10% of which occur a single time. The ten largest clones take up roughly 6.2% of the sample. From the germline V gene, CDR1 is SGHVS and CDR2 is FNYEAQ. From V the trimming removes 5 bases and from J it removes 6 bases, while the gene matches leave 7 bases of the junction unaccounted for. Inclusive of the bounding cysteine and phenylalanine, the CDR3 is 15 residues long. Kept here is only the CDR3 DNA, which spans 45 bases and is read in frame from base 1.

This clonotype was found a few times. Which antigen it targets is not known. Base qualities were left out, and no much larger clone turns up one base away. The source of this sequence is a human donor who donated a stem cell graft to a child with acute lymphoblastic leukemia. The sample consisted of PBMCs from the stem cell graft donor, taken from the stem cell graft. The V and J genes are TRBV7-6 and TRBJ2-3; TRBD2 aligns with 11 central bases. The CDR3 amino acid sequence is: CASSLSGGALDTQYF. The DNA sequence is given as TGTGCCAGCAGCCTTAGCGGGGGGGCCCTTGATACGCAGTATTTT. With the rest looked up from the reference TRBV7-6 and TRBJ2-3 genes rather than sequenced, the full variable domain is GAGVSQSPRYKVTKRGQDVALRCDPISGHVSLYWYRQALGQGPEFLTYFNYEAQQDKSGLPNDRFSAERPEGSISTLTIQRTEQRDSAMYRCASSLSGGALDTQYFGPGTRLTVL.